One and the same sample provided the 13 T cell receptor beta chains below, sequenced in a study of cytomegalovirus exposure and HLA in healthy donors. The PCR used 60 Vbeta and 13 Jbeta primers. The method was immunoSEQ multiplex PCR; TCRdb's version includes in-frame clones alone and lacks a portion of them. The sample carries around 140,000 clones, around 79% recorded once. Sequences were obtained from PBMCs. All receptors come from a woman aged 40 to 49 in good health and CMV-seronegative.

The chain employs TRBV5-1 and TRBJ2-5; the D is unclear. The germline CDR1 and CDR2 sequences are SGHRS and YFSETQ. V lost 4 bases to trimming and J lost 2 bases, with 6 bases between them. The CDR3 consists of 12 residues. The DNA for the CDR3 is TGCGCCAGCAGCGATAGTCAAGAGACCCAGTACTTC. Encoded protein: CASSDSQETQYF.

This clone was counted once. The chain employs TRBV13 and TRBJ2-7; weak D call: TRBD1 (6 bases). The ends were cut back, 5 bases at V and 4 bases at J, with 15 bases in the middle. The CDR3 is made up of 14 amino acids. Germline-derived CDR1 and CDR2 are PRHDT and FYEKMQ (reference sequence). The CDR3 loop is CASSPRQVPYEQYF. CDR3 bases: TGTGCCAGCAGCCCCCGACAGGTCCCATACGAGCAGTACTTC.

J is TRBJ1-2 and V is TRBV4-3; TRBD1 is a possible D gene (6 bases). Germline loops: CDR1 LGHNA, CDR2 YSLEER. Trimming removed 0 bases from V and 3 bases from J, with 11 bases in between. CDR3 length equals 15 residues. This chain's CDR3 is CASSQEGGRHYGYTF. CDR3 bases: TGCGCCAGCAGCCAAGAGGGGGGGCGCCACTATGGCTACACCTTC.

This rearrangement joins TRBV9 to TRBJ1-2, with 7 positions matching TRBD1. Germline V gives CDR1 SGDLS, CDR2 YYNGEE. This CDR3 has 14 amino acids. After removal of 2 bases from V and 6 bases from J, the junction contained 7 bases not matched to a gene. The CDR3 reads CASSVRQGEDGYTF. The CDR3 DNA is TGTGCCAGCAGCGTTCGACAGGGAGAGGATGGCTACACCTTC.

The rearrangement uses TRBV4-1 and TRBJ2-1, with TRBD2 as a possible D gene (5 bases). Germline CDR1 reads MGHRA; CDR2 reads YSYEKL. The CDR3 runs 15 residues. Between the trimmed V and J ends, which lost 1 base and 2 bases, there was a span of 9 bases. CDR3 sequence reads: CASSQVREAYNEQFF. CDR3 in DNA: TGCGCCAGCAGCCAAGTACGGGAAGCCTACAATGAGCAGTTCTTC.

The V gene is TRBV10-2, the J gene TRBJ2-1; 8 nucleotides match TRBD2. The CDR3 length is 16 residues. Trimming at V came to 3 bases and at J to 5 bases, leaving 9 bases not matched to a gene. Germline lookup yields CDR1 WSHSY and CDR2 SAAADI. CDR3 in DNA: TGCGCCAGCAGTGATAGCGGGACCCTCGGTAACAATGAGCAGTTCTTC. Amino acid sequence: CASSDSGTLGNNEQFF.

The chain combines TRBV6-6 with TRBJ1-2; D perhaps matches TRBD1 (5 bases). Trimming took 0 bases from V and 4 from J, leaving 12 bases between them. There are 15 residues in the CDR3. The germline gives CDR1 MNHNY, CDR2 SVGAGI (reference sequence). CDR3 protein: CASSYSIKGPYGYTF. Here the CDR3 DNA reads TGTGCCAGCAGTTACTCGATAAAGGGGCCCTATGGCTACACCTTC.

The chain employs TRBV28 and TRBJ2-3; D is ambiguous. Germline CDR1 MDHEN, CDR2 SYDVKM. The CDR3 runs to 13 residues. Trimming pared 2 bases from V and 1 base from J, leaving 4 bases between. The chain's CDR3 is CASSLGRTDTQYF. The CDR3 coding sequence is TGTGCCAGCAGTTTAGGCCGCACAGATACGCAGTATTTT.

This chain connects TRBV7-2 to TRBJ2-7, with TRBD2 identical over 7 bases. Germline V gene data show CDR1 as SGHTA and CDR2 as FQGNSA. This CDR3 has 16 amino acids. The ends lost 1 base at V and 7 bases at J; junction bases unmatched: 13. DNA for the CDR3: TGTGCCAGCAGCTTAGAGGGGTACTCCCGGGGGGAGGAGCAGTACTTC. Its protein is CASSLEGYSRGEEQYF. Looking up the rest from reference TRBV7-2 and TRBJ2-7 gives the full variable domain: GAGVSQSPSNKVTEKGKDVELRCDPISGHTALYWYRQSLGQGLEFLIYFQGNSAPDKSGLPSDRFSAERTGGSVSTLTIQRTQQEDSAVYLCASSLEGYSRGEEQYFGPGTRLTVT.

In DNA form, the CDR3 reads TGTGCCAGCAGCGTCGCAGGGACAACTAATGAAAAACTGTTTTTT. As protein: CASSVAGTTNEKLFF. The V gene is TRBV9, the J gene TRBJ1-4, with D perhaps TRBD1 (5 bases). The CDR3 extends over 15 amino acids. CDR1 and CDR2 (germline): SGDLS, YYNGEE. The V and J ends lost 2 bases and 0 bases respectively, with 8 bases between them.

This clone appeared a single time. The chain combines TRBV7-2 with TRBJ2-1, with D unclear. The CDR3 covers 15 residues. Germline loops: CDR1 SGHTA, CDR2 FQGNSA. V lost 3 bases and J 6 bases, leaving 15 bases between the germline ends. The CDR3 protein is CASSFIAQNLNEQFF. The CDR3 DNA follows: TGTGCCAGCAGCTTCATAGCCCAGAACCTCAATGAGCAGTTCTTC.

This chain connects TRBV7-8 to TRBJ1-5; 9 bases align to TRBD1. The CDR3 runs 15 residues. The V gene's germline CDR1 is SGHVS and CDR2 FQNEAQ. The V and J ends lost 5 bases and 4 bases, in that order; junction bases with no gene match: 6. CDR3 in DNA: TGTGCCAGCAGCGTAGGGACAGGGCGAAATCAGCCCCAGCATTTT. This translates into CASSVGTGRNQPQHF.

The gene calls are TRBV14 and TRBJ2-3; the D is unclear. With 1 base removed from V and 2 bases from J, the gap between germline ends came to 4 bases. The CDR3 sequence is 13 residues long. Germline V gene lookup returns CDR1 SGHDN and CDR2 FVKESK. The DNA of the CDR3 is TGTGCCAGCAGCCAAGTAAACACAGATACGCAGTATTTT. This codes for CASSQVNTDTQYF.